Below are 27 T cell receptor beta chains sequenced from a single sample in a study of cytomegalovirus exposure and HLA in healthy donors. Here immunoSEQ multiplex PCR was the method, and the copy in TCRdb shows in-frame clones only, minus some. The table has 100,000 to 150,000 clones, about nine tenths seen once; the top ten hold 1.4%. The sample was PBMCs. Every receptor here comes from a man aged 25-40 years in good health and CMV-seronegative.

V is TRBV5-1 and J is TRBJ2-1; 8 nucleotides align to TRBD2. This CDR3 has 14 amino acids. V was pared by 5 bases and J by 2 bases, with 3 bases of the junction left unmatched. Germline assignment: CDR1 SGHRS and CDR2 YFSETQ. CDR3 sequence (DNA): TGCGCCAGCAGACTAGCGGAAACCTACAATGAGCAGTTCTTC. Protein: CASRLAETYNEQFF.

This clone has a handful of counts. The chain combines TRBV6-5 with TRBJ1-2, with TRBD1 as a possible D gene (6 bases). CDR1 is MNHEY and CDR2 is SVGAGI in the germline V gene. The V end lost 0 bases, the J end lost 8 bases, and 10 bases lay between the germline ends. The CDR3 runs to 13 residues. DNA of the CDR3: TGTGCCAGCAGTTACTCGCCAGGGGTGGGCTACACCTTC. This gives the protein CASSYSPGVGYTF.

This clone was counted once. The chain links TRBV18 to TRBJ2-4; D not certain. Trimming removed 3 bases from V and 0 bases from J, with 9 bases in between. The germline gives CDR1 KGHSH, CDR2 LQKENI. This CDR3 is built from 15 residues. The CDR3 loop reads CASSPALLAKNIQYF. The CDR3 bases are TGTGCCAGCTCACCCGCACTACTAGCCAAAAACATTCAGTACTTC.

The chain recombines TRBV5-4 with TRBJ2-7; 8 nucleotides match TRBD2. V dropped 4 bases and J dropped 4; count of bases not matched to a gene: 10. This CDR3 has 15 amino acids. Germline CDR1 is SGHNT and CDR2 is YYREEE (reference sequence). CDR3 protein: CASSILAESRYEQYF. The DNA of the CDR3 is TGTGCCAGCAGCATACTAGCGGAGAGTCGGTACGAGCAGTACTTC.

The CDR3, as DNA: TGTGCCACCAGCAGAGAGGACAGCCTCTGGGGTGGCTACACCTTC. As protein: CATSREDSLWGGYTF. The V gene is TRBV15, the J gene TRBJ1-2; D might be TRBD1 (6 bases). CDR1 and CDR2 (germline): LNHNV, YYDKDF (reference sequence). V was shortened by 0 bases and J by 7 bases, with 15 bases between the two germline ends. There are 15 residues in the CDR3.

This chain joins TRBV15 and TRBJ1-5; maybe TRBD1 (6 bases). The CDR3 loop spans 15 amino acids. V gave up 0 bases and J gave up 3 bases, with 9 bases separating them. Germline CDR1 reads LNHNV; CDR2 reads YYDKDF (reference sequence). DNA of the CDR3: TGTGCCACCAGCAGAGATGGGGACATCAATCAGCCCCAGCATTTT. Translation gives CATSRDGDINQPQHF.

This chain uses TRBV27 with TRBJ1-5; 8 bases map to TRBD1. This CDR3 is built from 17 residues. V trimming: 0 bases; J trimming: 3 bases; junction bases outside the gene matches: 7. Looked up from germline, CDR1 is MNHEY and CDR2 is SMNVEV (reference sequence). The CDR3, as DNA: TGTGCCAGCAGTTTATCCCCGACAGGGGAGGCCAATCAGCCCCAGCATTTT. Residues: CASSLSPTGEANQPQHF.

The chain recombines TRBV6-1 with TRBJ1-2; 10 positions match TRBD1. Germline-derived CDR1 and CDR2 are MNHNS and SASEGT. The CDR3 loop spans 15 amino acids. The V and J ends lost 6 bases and 8 bases, in that order; junction bases with no gene match: 12. Here the CDR3 reads CASSPRDRGLEGYTF. The CDR3 nucleotides are TGTGCCAGCAGCCCTAGGGACAGGGGTCTGGAAGGCTACACCTTC.

The rearrangement joins TRBV5-6 to TRBJ1-1; TRBD1 is a possible D gene (6 bases). CDR1 and CDR2 from the germline V gene are SGHDT and YYEEEE. The CDR3 is made up of 15 amino acids. V shed 0 bases and J shed 3 bases, with 12 bases lying between them. The CDR3: CASSLVRGVDTEAFF. CDR3 in DNA: TGTGCCAGCAGCTTGGTCAGGGGCGTCGACACTGAAGCTTTCTTT.

This chain uses TRBV19 with TRBJ2-4; no reliable D call. V lost 1 base and J 8 bases, leaving 15 bases between the germline ends. The CDR3 runs to 15 residues. Germline V CDR1 and CDR2: LNHDA, SQIVND (reference sequence). The CDR3 nucleotides read TGTGCCAGTAGTATAGTACAGTCTCCTGTGGACATTCAGTACTTC. Encoded protein: CASSIVQSPVDIQYF.

This rearrangement joins TRBV6-4 to TRBJ2-2; D ambiguous. Between the trimmed V and J ends, which lost 4 bases and 4 bases, there was a span of 7 bases. The CDR3 is 13 amino acids. Germline V gene data show CDR1 as MRHNA and CDR2 as SNTAGT. The CDR3 DNA is TGTGCCAGCAGTGGGGCGAGCACCGGGGAGCTGTTTTTT. This translates into CASSGASTGELFF.

The gene calls are TRBV5-1 and TRBJ2-7, with 10 positions matching TRBD1. Germline V gene data show CDR1 as SGHRS and CDR2 as YFSETQ. This CDR3 comprises 13 residues. The J segment lost 6 bases and the V segment lost 4 bases, leaving 4 bases of the junction unmatched. The CDR3 protein is CASSPRDRGEQYF. In DNA, the CDR3 is TGCGCCAGCAGCCCCCGGGACAGGGGCGAGCAGTACTTC.

V gene TRBV5-4 combines with J gene TRBJ1-2, with a possible D match to TRBD1 (5 bases). V was trimmed by 1 base and J by 4 bases, leaving 17 bases between them. CDR3 length equals 16 residues. From germline, CDR1 is SGHNT and CDR2 YYREEE (reference sequence). The CDR3 region is CASSLYFGGTSYGYTF. CDR3 DNA sequence: TGTGCCAGCAGCTTGTATTTCGGGGGAACCTCCTATGGCTACACCTTC.

In DNA, the CDR3 is TGTGCCAGCAGCCCGGGGACTAGCGGGTTGAATGAGCAGTTCTTC. It translates to CASSPGTSGLNEQFF. The chain is built from TRBV9 and TRBJ2-1, with TRBD2 identical over 12 bases. Trimming cost V 4 bases and J 7 bases; bases outside gene matches: 6. The germline V gene encodes CDR1 SGDLS and CDR2 YYNGEE. The length of the CDR3 is 15 residues.

This chain connects TRBV19 to TRBJ1-2, with TRBD1 identical over 8 bases. CDR3 length equals 14 residues. Trimming took 1 base from V and 8 from J; bases not matched to a gene: 6. The germline V gene has CDR1 LNHDA and CDR2 SQIVND (reference sequence). CDR3 sequence: CASSIATGGRGYTF. CDR3 DNA sequence: TGTGCCAGTAGTATAGCCACAGGGGGAAGAGGCTACACCTTC. Full variable domain (missing parts from reference TRBV19 and TRBJ1-2): DGGITQSPKYLFRKEGQNVTLSCEQNLNHDAMYWYRQDPGQGLRLIYYSQIVNDFQKGDIAEGYSVSREKKESFPLTVTSAQKNPTAFYLCASSIATGGRGYTFGSGTRLTVV.

In this sample, this clone turned up once. The gene calls are TRBV6-5 and TRBJ1-5, with a weak D call TRBD1 (5 bases). Trimming left V 3 bases short and J 4 bases short, with 13 bases between. This CDR3 is built from 15 residues. Per germline, CDR1 MNHEY and CDR2 SVGAGI. CDR3 loop: CASSYSQGRNQPQHF. DNA of the CDR3: TGTGCCAGCAGTTATTCCCAGGGAAGAAATCAGCCCCAGCATTTT.

The gene calls are TRBV30 and TRBJ2-3; 7 nucleotides align to TRBD1. The CDR3 consists of 15 residues. The V segment lost 3 bases and the J segment 2 bases; nucleotides outside the gene matches: 8. The germline V gene has CDR1 GTSNPN and CDR2 SVGIG (reference sequence). The CDR3 loop reads CAWRANRGPTDTQYF. In nucleotides, the CDR3 is TGTGCCTGGAGGGCAAACAGGGGACCCACAGATACGCAGTATTTT. The variable domain in full, with the rest retrieved from reference TRBV30 and TRBJ2-3, is SQTIHQWPATLVQPVGSPLSLECTVEGTSNPNLYWYRQAAGRGLQLLFYSVGIGQISSEVPQNLSASRPQDRQFILSSKKLLLSDSGFYLCAWRANRGPTDTQYFGPGTRLTVL.

The chain recombines TRBV10-3 with TRBJ1-1; D is undetermined. V gave up 3 bases and J gave up 1 base, with 9 bases separating them. The germline V gene encodes CDR1 ENHRY and CDR2 SYGVKD. This CDR3 comprises 14 residues. CDR3 sequence: CAISESDKNTEAFF. CDR3 nucleotides: TGTGCCATCAGTGAAAGTGACAAGAACACTGAAGCTTTCTTT.

The count of this clone is one. The CDR3 spells CAWSIGVSSNQPQHF. Here the CDR3 DNA reads TGTGCCTGGAGTATTGGAGTTTCTAGCAATCAGCCCCAGCATTTT. The gene calls are TRBV30 and TRBJ1-5; D call uncertain. Germline CDR1 is GTSNPN and CDR2 is SVGIG (reference sequence). This CDR3 has 15 residues. Trimming cost V 2 bases and J 0 bases, with 11 bases left between them. Together with reference TRBV30 and TRBJ1-5, the CDR3 gives the full variable domain: SQTIHQWPATLVQPVGSPLSLECTVEGTSNPNLYWYRQAAGRGLQLLFYSVGIGQISSEVPQNLSASRPQDRQFILSSKKLLLSDSGFYLCAWSIGVSSNQPQHFGDGTRLSIL.

This clone was counted a single time. The chain couples TRBV30 to TRBJ2-7; 9 positions agree with TRBD1. The germline V gene encodes CDR1 GTSNPN and CDR2 SVGIG (reference sequence). This CDR3 spans 15 amino acids. Losses at the gene ends were 0 bases for V and 1 base for J; bases not matched to a gene: 4. In DNA form, the CDR3 reads TGTGCCTGGAGTGTTACGGGGACAGGGTCCTACGAGCAGTACTTC. Translated, it gives CAWSVTGTGSYEQYF.

The chain uses TRBV19 and TRBJ2-5; 12 bases match TRBD2. J gave up 7 bases and V 0 bases, and 9 bases lay outside the gene matches. This CDR3 contains 17 residues. The germline V gene encodes CDR1 LNHDA and CDR2 SQIVND (reference sequence). The CDR3 DNA follows: TGTGCCAGTAGTATAGATACTAGCGGGAGGCCCACGGGGACCCAGTACTTC. Residues: CASSIDTSGRPTGTQYF. Looking up the rest from reference TRBV19 and TRBJ2-5 gives the full variable domain: DGGITQSPKYLFRKEGQNVTLSCEQNLNHDAMYWYRQDPGQGLRLIYYSQIVNDFQKGDIAEGYSVSREKKESFPLTVTSAQKNPTAFYLCASSIDTSGRPTGTQYFGPGTRLLVL.

The chain uses TRBV9 and TRBJ1-1; D unclear. The CDR3 loop spans 12 amino acids. CDR1 is SGDLS and CDR2 is YYNGEE in the germline V gene. The V gene lost 5 bases and the J gene lost 1 base, with 6 bases spanning the gap. CDR3 protein: CASSPGNTEAFF. The CDR3 nucleotides are TGTGCCAGCAGTCCCGGGAACACTGAAGCTTTCTTT.

This clone was observed a few times. The chain is built from TRBV19 and TRBJ1-1; D ambiguous. The CDR3 has 11 residues. Germline values: CDR1 LNHDA, CDR2 SQIVND (reference sequence). With 3 bases removed from V and 6 bases from J, the gap between germline ends came to 5 bases. CDR3 sequence reads: CASSMESEAFF. CDR3 nucleotides: TGTGCCAGTAGTATGGAGTCTGAAGCTTTCTTT.

This clone was picked up one time. This sequence joins TRBV10-2 and TRBJ2-1; TRBD2 matches at 10 bases. Germline trimming cut 7 bases from V and 7 bases from J; bases unmatched to any gene: 4. CDR3 length equals 13 residues. Germline V gene data show CDR1 as WSHSY and CDR2 as SAAADI. The CDR3 here is CASNGSGRNEQFF. Written as DNA, the CDR3 is TGCGCCAGCAATGGTAGCGGGAGGAATGAGCAGTTCTTC.

A single count supports this clone. The chain joins TRBV4-1 to TRBJ2-7; a possible D gene is TRBD1 (5 bases). With 4 bases removed from V and 0 bases from J, the gap between germline ends came to 13 bases. The V gene's germline CDR1 is MGHRA and CDR2 YSYEKL. The CDR3 length is 15 residues. CDR3 region: CASSPTTAVSYEQYF. The CDR3 DNA is TGCGCCAGCAGCCCCACGACAGCAGTCTCCTACGAGCAGTACTTC.

The chain is built from TRBV11-1 and TRBJ2-3, with D perhaps matching TRBD1 (6 bases). Germline V gene lookup returns CDR1 SGHAT and CDR2 FQDESV (reference sequence). V lost 0 bases and J 5 bases, leaving 12 bases between the germline ends. The CDR3 runs 15 residues. The CDR3 loop is CASSLAVRGGDTQYF. Written as DNA, the CDR3 is TGTGCCAGCAGCTTAGCCGTTAGAGGGGGAGATACGCAGTATTTT.

The CDR3 bases are TGCGCCAGCAGCTGGGGGAGGCCAGCAACTTTGAACACTGAAGCTTTCTTT. Residues: CASSWGRPATLNTEAFF. J is TRBJ1-1 and V is TRBV5-1, with D perhaps TRBD1 (5 bases). From germline, CDR1 is SGHRS and CDR2 YFSETQ. This CDR3 is built from 17 residues. V was clipped by 3 bases and J by 0 bases, with 18 bases between them.